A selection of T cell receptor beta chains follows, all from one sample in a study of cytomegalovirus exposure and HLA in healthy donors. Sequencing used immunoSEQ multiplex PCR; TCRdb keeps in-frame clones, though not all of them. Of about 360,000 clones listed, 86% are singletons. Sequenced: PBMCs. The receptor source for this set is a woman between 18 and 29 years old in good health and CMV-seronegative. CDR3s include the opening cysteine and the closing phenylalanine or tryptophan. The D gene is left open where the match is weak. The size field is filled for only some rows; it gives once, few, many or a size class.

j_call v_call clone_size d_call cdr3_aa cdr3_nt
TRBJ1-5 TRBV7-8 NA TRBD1 CASSSRTGPNQPQHF TGTGCCAGCAGCTCACGGACAGGGCCCAATCAGCCCCAGCATTTT
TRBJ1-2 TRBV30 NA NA CAWSPGIYGYTF TGTGCCTGGAGTCCCGGGATCTATGGCTACACCTTC
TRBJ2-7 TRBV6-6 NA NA CASSYLTPVSSYEQYF TGTGCCAGCAGTTACTTGACACCGGTCAGCTCCTACGAGCAGTACTTC
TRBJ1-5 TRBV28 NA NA CASTTRNQPQHF TGTGCCAGCACCACTAGAAATCAGCCCCAGCATTTT
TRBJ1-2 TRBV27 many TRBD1 CASSLGTGGNYGYTF TGTGCCAGCAGTCTCGGGACAGGGGGGAACTATGGCTACACCTTC
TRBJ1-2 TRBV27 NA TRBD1 CASSYAGQVNYGYTF TGTGCCAGCAGTTACGCGGGACAGGTCAACTATGGCTACACCTTC
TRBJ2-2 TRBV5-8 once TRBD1 CASSPGQGSGELFF TGTGCCAGCAGCCCGGGACAGGGATCCGGGGAGCTGTTTTTT
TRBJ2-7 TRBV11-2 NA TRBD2 CASSFLTSGGIYEQYF TGTGCCAGCAGCTTCCTGACTAGCGGGGGGATCTACGAGCAGTACTTC
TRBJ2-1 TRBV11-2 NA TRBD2 CASTLTSGKGNEQFF TGTGCCAGCACCCTGACTAGCGGGAAGGGAAATGAGCAGTTCTTC
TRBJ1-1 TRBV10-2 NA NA CASRISGVNTEAFF TGCGCCAGCAGAATTTCAGGGGTTAACACTGAAGCTTTCTTT
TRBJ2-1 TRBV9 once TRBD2 CASSSGLAGVEQFF TGTGCCAGCAGCTCGGGACTAGCGGGGGTTGAGCAGTTCTTC
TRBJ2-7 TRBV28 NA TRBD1 CASRETGGLSYEQYF TGTGCCAGCAGGGAGACAGGGGGCTTGTCCTACGAGCAGTACTTC
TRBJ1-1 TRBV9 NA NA CASSVEAGLNTEAFF TGTGCCAGCAGCGTAGAGGCAGGGTTGAACACTGAAGCTTTCTTT
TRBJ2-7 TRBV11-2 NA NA CASSLGATGQYF TGTGCCAGCAGCTTAGGGGCAACCGGGCAGTACTTC
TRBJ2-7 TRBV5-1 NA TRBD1 CASSQNRDRGLREQYF TGCGCCAGCAGCCAAAACCGGGACAGGGGGCTTCGAGAGCAGTACTTC
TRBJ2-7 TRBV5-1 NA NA CASSLEGPYEQYF TGCGCCAGCAGCTTGGAGGGGCCCTACGAGCAGTACTTC
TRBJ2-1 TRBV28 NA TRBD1 CASSPLDDRGPHNEQFF TGTGCCAGCAGTCCCCTGGACGACAGGGGGCCCCACAATGAGCAGTTCTTC
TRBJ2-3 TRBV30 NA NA CAWNRGVGTDTQYF TGTGCCTGGAATCGGGGTGTGGGAACAGATACGCAGTATTTT
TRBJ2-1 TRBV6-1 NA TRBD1 CASRETGGANEQFF TGTGCCAGCAGAGAGACAGGGGGCGCTAATGAGCAGTTCTTC